Sequencing of this T cell receptor (beta chain) was carried out in a study of T cell responses to AZD1222 COVID-19 vaccine. The CDR3 runs 14 residues. Generated by immunoSEQ multiplex PCR, the TCRdb table keeps only in-frame clones and is missing some. Found here are 30,000 to 40,000 clones, 75% to 85% of them singletons; the top ten hold roughly 4.5%. This chain links TRBV21-1 with TRBJ1-5; the table calls TRBD1, which could not be checked here. TRBV21-1 is a listed pseudogene. The starting material was peripheral blood, obtained 28 days after the second AZD1222 dose. This TCR derives from an adult who received the AZD1222 COVID-19 vaccine. CDR3 residues: CASSKRQGYGPQHF. CDR3 coding DNA: TGTGCCAGCAGCAAACGACAGGGGTACGGGCCCCAGCATTTT.